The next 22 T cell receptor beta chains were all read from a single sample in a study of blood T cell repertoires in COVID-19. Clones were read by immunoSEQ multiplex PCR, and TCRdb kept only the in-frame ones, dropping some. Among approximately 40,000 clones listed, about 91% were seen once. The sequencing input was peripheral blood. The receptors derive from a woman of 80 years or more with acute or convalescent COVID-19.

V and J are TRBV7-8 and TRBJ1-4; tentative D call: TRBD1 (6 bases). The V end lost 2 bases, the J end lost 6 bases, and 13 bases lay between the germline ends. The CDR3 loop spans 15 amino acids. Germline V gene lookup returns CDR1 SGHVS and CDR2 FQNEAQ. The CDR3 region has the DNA TGTGCCAGCAGCTTATTTCAGGGGCGCGATGAAAAACTGTTTTTT. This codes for CASSLFQGRDEKLFF.

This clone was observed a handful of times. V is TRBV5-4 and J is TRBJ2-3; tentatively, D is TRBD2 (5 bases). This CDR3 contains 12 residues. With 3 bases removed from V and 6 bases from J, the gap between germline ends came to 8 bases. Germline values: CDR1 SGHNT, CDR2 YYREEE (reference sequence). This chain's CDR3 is CASSSQRDTQYF. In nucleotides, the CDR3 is TGTGCCAGCAGCTCCCAGCGGGATACGCAGTATTTT.

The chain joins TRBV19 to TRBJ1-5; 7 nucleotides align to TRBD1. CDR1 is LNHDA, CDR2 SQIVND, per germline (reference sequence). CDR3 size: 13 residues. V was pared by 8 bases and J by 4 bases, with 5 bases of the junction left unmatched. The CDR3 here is CASVGQPNQPQHF. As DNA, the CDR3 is TGTGCCAGTGTGGGACAGCCAAATCAGCCCCAGCATTTT.

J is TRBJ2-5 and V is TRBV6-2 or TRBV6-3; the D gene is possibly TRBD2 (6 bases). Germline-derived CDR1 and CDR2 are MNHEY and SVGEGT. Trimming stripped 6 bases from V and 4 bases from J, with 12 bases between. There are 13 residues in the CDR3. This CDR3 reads CASSVTSSETQYF. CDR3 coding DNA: TGTGCCAGCAGCGTGACTAGTTCAGAGACCCAGTACTTC.

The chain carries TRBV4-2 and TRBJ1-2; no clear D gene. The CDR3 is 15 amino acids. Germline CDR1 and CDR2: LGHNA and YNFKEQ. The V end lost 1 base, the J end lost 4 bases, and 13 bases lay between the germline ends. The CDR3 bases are TGTGCCAGCAGCCAAGTGAAAGTCCGGGTCTATGGCTACACCTTC. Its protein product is CASSQVKVRVYGYTF.

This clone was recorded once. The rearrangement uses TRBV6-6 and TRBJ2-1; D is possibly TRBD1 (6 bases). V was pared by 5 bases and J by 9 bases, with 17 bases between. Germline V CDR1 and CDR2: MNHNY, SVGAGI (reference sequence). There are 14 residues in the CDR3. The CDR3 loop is CASSDSGTPGEQFF. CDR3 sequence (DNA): TGTGCCAGCAGTGATTCCGGGACACCGGGTGAGCAGTTCTTC.

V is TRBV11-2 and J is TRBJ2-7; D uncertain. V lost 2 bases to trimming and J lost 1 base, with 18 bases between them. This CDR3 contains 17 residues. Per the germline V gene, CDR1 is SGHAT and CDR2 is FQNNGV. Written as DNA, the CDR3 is TGTGCCAGCAGCTTATTCTCCCCCAGGTCCACGTCCTACGAGCAGTACTTC. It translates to CASSLFSPRSTSYEQYF.

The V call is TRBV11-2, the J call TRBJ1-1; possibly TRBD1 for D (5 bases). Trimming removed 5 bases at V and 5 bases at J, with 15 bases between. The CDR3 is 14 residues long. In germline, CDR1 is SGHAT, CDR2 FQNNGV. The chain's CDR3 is CASSTQRGETEAFF. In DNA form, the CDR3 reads TGTGCCAGCAGCACCCAGCGGGGGGAGACTGAAGCTTTCTTT.

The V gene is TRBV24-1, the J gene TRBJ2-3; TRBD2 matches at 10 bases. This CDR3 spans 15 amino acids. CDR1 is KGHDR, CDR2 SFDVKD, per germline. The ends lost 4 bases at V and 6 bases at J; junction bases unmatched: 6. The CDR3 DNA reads TGTGCCACCAGTGACGCAGCGGGAGGGAGGGATACGCAGTATTTT. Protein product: CATSDAAGGRDTQYF.

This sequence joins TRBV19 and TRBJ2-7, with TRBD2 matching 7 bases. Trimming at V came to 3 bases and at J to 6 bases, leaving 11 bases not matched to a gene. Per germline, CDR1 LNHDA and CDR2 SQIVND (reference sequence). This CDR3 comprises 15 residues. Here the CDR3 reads CASSIRWGGGSEQYF. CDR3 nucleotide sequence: TGTGCCAGTAGTATCCGGTGGGGCGGCGGGAGCGAGCAGTACTTC.

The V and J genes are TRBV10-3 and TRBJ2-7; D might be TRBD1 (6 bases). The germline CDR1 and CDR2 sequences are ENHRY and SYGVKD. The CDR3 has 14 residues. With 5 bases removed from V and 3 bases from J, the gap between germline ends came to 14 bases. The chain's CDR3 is CAISIEQGYYEQYF. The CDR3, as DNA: TGTGCCATCAGTATCGAACAGGGCTACTACGAGCAGTACTTC.

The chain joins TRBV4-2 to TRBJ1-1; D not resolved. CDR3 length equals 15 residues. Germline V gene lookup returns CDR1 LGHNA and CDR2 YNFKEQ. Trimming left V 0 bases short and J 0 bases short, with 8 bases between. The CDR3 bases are TGTGCCAGCAGCCAAGAGCGGAGAATGAACACTGAAGCTTTCTTT. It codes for CASSQERRMNTEAFF.

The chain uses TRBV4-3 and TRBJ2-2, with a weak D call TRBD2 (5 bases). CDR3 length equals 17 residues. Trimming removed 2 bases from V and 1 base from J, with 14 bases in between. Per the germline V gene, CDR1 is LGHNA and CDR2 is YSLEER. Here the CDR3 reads CASSQRAAGLNTGELFF. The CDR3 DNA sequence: TGCGCCAGCAGCCAAAGGGCCGCGGGCCTGAACACCGGGGAGCTGTTTTTT.

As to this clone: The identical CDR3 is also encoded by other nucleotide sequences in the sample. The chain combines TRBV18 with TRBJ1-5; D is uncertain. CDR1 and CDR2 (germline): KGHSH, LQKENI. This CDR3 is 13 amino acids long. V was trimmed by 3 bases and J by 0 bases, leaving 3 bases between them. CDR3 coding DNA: TGTGCCAGCTCACCTAGTAGCAATCAGCCCCAGCATTTT. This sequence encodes CASSPSSNQPQHF. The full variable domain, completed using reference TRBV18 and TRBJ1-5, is NAGVMQNPRHLVRRRGQEARLRCSPMKGHSHVYWYRQLPEEGLKFMVYLQKENIIDESGMPKERFSAEFPKEGPSILRIQQVVRGDSAAYFCASSPSSNQPQHFGDGTRLSIL.

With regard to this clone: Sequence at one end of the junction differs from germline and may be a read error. For the CDR3, the DNA is TGTGCCAGCAGCGAAGACGGGTTCAATCAGCCCCAGCATTTT. This gives the protein CASSEDGFNQPQHF. This chain joins TRBV2 and TRBJ1-5; the D is unclear. Germline V gene data show CDR1 as SNHLY and CDR2 as FYNNEI. This CDR3 is built from 14 residues. The variable domain in full, completed from reference TRBV2 and TRBJ1-5, reads EPEVTQTPSHQVTQMGQEVILRCVPISNHLYFYWYRQILGQKVEFLVSFYNNEISEKSEIFDDQFSVERPDGSNFTLKIRSTKLEDSAMYFCASSEDGFNQPQHFGDGTRLSIL.

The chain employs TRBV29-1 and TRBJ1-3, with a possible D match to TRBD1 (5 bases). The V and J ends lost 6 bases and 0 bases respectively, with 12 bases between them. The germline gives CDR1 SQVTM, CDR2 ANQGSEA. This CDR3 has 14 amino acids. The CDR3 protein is CSVQAGGSGNTIYF. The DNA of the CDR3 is TGCAGCGTACAAGCCGGGGGCTCTGGAAACACCATATATTTT.

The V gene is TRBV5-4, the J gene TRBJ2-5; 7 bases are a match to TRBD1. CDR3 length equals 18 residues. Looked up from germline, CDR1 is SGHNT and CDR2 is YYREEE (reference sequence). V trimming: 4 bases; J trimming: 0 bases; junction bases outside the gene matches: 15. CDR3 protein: CASSPSPTRGQYQETQYF. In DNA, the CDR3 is TGTGCCAGCAGCCCATCCCCTACCAGGGGACAGTACCAAGAGACCCAGTACTTC.

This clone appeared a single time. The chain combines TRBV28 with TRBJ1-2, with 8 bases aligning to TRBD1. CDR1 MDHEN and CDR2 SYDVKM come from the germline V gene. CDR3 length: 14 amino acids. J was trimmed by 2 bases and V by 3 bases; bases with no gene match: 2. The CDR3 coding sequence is TGTGCCAGCAGTTTGGGGGACAGGAACTATGGCTACACCTTC. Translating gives CASSLGDRNYGYTF.

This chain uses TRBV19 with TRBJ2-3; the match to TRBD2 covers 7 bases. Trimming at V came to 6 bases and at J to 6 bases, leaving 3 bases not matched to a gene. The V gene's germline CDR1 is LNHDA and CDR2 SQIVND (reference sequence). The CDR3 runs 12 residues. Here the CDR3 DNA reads TGTGCCAGTAGGGGACTATCGGATACGCAGTATTTT. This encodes CASRGLSDTQYF.

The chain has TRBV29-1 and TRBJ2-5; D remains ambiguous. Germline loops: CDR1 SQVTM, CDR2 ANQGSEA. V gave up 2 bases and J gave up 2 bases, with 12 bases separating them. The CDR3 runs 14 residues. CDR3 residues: CSVEPHGAQETQYF. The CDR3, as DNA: TGCAGCGTTGAACCGCATGGAGCACAAGAGACCCAGTACTTC.

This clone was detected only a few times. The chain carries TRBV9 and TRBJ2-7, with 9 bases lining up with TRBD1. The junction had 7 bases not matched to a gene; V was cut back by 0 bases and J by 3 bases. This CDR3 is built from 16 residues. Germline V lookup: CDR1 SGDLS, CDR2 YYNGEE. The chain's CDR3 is CASSVVGQGFGYEQYF. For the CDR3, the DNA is TGTGCCAGCAGCGTAGTAGGACAGGGGTTTGGCTACGAGCAGTACTTC.

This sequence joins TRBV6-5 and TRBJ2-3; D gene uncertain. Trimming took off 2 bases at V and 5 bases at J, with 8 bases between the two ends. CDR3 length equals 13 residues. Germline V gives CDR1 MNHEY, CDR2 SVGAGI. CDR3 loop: CASSYPPGDTQYF. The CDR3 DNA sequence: TGTGCCAGCAGTTACCCCCCCGGAGATACGCAGTATTTT.